Sequencing of this TCR beta chain was carried out in a study of T cells in Graves' hyperthyroidism and ophthalmopathy. Study conclusions and caveats: Before onset, by a median of approximately 6.2 months, the model predicted ophthalmopathy. Researchers report that a 13 V-J model separated ophthalmopathy from stable hyperthyroidism.

Turning to this clonotype: Antigen: not known.

Patients having uncontrolled infection, another autoimmune disease, pregnancy or lactation were not included. Amplified TCR beta CDR3 regions derived from RNA transcripts. Using the HTBI primer set, a first-round RT-PCR was run on the TCR CDR3. A single record per CDR3 protein comes from TCRdb applying MiXCR to the multiplex PCR reads. The sample lists approximately 640,000 distinct CDR3 sequences; 15% to 20% were seen once. This CDR3 comprises 15 residues. V trimming: 0 bases; J trimming: 6 bases; junction bases outside the gene matches: 5. Germline CDR1 MGHRA, CDR2 YSYEKL. The chain uses TRBV4-1 and TRBJ2-3; 8 bases map to TRBD1. This TCR was recovered from a woman in her 30s with Graves' hyperthyroidism. The sample taken for sequencing was blood. DNA of the CDR3: TGCGCCAGCAGCCAAGATGTCAGGGGGCGGGATACGCAGTATTTT. It encodes CASSQDVRGRDTQYF.